Following are 30 T cell receptor beta chains from one sample sequenced in a study of T cells in Graves' hyperthyroidism and ophthalmopathy. Amplified regions were TCR beta CDR3 sequences from RNA transcripts. TCR CDR3 regions were first amplified by RT-PCR with HTBI primers. Each CDR3 protein gets one entry after TCRdb re-called the multiplex PCR reads with MiXCR. In the table there are roughly 380,000 distinct CDR3 sequences, 11% to 15% of which are singletons. The sample was blood. The receptor source for this set is a woman aged 55-70 years with Graves' hyperthyroidism.

This clonotype was recorded at least ten times. The chain recombines TRBV3-1 with TRBJ2-1; a possible D gene is TRBD1 (5 bases). Germline CDR1 reads LGHDT; CDR2 reads YNNKEL (reference sequence). Between the trimmed V and J ends, which lost 1 base and 9 bases, there was a span of 7 bases. The CDR3 runs to 12 residues. The CDR3 is CASSQAGFEQFF. The CDR3 nucleotides read TGTGCCAGCAGCCAAGCAGGGTTTGAGCAGTTCTTC.

In its sample, this clonotype was seen many times. The chain employs TRBV4-1 and TRBJ2-4; D might be TRBD1 (7 bases). Per germline, CDR1 MGHRA and CDR2 YSYEKL. The V end lost 0 bases, the J end lost 3 bases, and 15 bases lay between the germline ends. The CDR3 is made up of 17 amino acids. The CDR3: CASSQEGGGVGKNIQYF. The CDR3 nucleotides are TGCGCCAGCAGCCAAGAAGGAGGGGGCGTAGGCAAAAACATTCAGTACTTC.

This clonotype was detected ten times or more. The chain employs TRBV30 and TRBJ2-7; D ambiguous. Deletions cut 0 bases from V and 3 bases from J, with 3 bases between. The CDR3 is made up of 11 amino acids. CDR1 is GTSNPN, CDR2 SVGIG, per germline (reference sequence). CDR3 region: CAWSVRYEQYF. The CDR3 DNA is TGTGCCTGGAGTGTACGCTACGAGCAGTACTTC.

The sample holds one count of this clonotype. The J gene is TRBJ2-5, the V gene TRBV11-2, with TRBD2 identical over 15 bases. Germline values: CDR1 SGHAT, CDR2 FQNNGV. Germline trimming cut 5 bases from V and 4 bases from J; bases unmatched to any gene: 8. This CDR3 has 17 residues. Here the CDR3 DNA reads TGTGCCAGCAGCCTCCGGACTAGCGGGAGGGTGGCAGAGACCCAGTACTTC. It yields the protein CASSLRTSGRVAETQYF.

There are many counts of this clonotype. The chain couples TRBV11-3 to TRBJ2-7, with TRBD2 matching 8 bases. In germline, CDR1 is SGHNT, CDR2 YENEEA. The CDR3 covers 15 residues. Trimming removed 6 bases from V and 4 bases from J; junction bases left unmatched: 11. For the CDR3, the DNA is TGTGCCAGCAGTACCCTGGAGCGGGAGTGGTACGAGCAGTACTTC. Translated: CASSTLEREWYEQYF.

This clonotype came up many times. The chain couples TRBV5-1 to TRBJ1-5, with TRBD1 as a possible D gene (5 bases). V lost 0 bases and J 5 bases, leaving 12 bases between the germline ends. CDR3 length: 15 residues. The germline V gene encodes CDR1 SGHRS and CDR2 YFSETQ. CDR3: CASSLGAAGDQPQHF. Here the CDR3 DNA reads TGCGCCAGCAGCTTGGGGGCAGCGGGGGATCAGCCCCAGCATTTT.

This clonotype was recorded at least ten times. The V gene is TRBV5-1, the J gene TRBJ2-1; D is ambiguous. The CDR3 runs 12 residues. With 2 bases removed from V and 9 bases from J, the gap between germline ends came to 9 bases. Germline loops: CDR1 SGHRS, CDR2 YFSETQ. CDR3 nucleotide sequence: TGCGCCAGCAGCTTTGCCCGGGCTGAGCAGTTCTTC. Residues: CASSFARAEQFF.

This clonotype has at least ten counts. This chain links TRBV5-1 with TRBJ2-1; 9 nucleotides agree with TRBD1. Germline lookup yields CDR1 SGHRS and CDR2 YFSETQ. The CDR3 totals 15 residues. The V segment lost 5 bases and the J segment 3 bases; nucleotides outside the gene matches: 6. CDR3 bases: TGCGCCAGCAGGACAGGGGGACGTCTCTACAATGAGCAGTTCTTC. This translates into CASRTGGRLYNEQFF.

This clonotype has a count of ten or more. The chain joins TRBV5-1 to TRBJ2-7; 9 nucleotides agree with TRBD1. Germline CDR1 SGHRS, CDR2 YFSETQ. J gave up 6 bases and V 5 bases, and 6 bases lay outside the gene matches. There are 13 residues in the CDR3. CDR3 DNA: TGCGCCAGCAGGGCCGGGACAGGGTCCGAGCAGTACTTC. Residues: CASRAGTGSEQYF. Drawing the rest from reference TRBV5-1 and TRBJ2-7, the complete variable domain is KAGVTQTPRYLIKTRGQQVTLSCSPISGHRSVSWYQQTPGQGLQFLFEYFSETQRNKGNFPGRFSGRQFSNSRSEMNVSTLELGDSALYLCASRAGTGSEQYFGPGTRLTVT.

This clonotype was picked up one time. The J gene is TRBJ2-7, the V gene TRBV6-1; unclear D gene. The V and J ends lost 7 bases and 0 bases respectively, with 10 bases between them. The CDR3 has 13 amino acids. The germline gives CDR1 MNHNS, CDR2 SASEGT. The CDR3 sequence is CASITVNSYEQYF. CDR3 bases: TGTGCCAGCATAACAGTCAACTCCTACGAGCAGTACTTC.

The rearrangement links TRBV7-9 to TRBJ1-1, with 7 bases fitting TRBD1. The V gene's germline CDR1 is SEHNR and CDR2 FQNEAQ (reference sequence). This CDR3 comprises 15 residues. V lost 5 bases to trimming and J lost 0 bases; unmatched junction nucleotides: 6. This CDR3 reads CASSRTGTVNTEAFF. The CDR3 bases are TGTGCCAGCAGCCGGACCGGGACAGTGAACACTGAAGCTTTCTTT.

This clonotype was seen repeatedly, ten times or more. The rearrangement links TRBV13 to TRBJ2-7, with a weak D call TRBD2 (6 bases). The V end lost 2 bases, the J end lost 5 bases, and 13 bases lay between the germline ends. The CDR3 runs to 14 residues. CDR1 is PRHDT, CDR2 FYEKMQ, per germline (reference sequence). CDR3: CASSLQGLANEQYF. The CDR3 nucleotides are TGTGCCAGCAGCTTACAGGGACTCGCCAACGAGCAGTACTTC.

The genes are TRBV2 and TRBJ1-2, with unresolved D. Trimming took off 1 base at V and 8 bases at J, with 14 bases between the two ends. This CDR3 has 14 amino acids. The germline V gene encodes CDR1 SNHLY and CDR2 FYNNEI. CDR3 protein: CASSEVARGMGYTF. Written as DNA, the CDR3 is TGTGCCAGCAGTGAAGTCGCCAGAGGAATGGGCTACACCTTC.

This chain links TRBV28 with TRBJ2-7; 8 positions match TRBD2. CDR3 length: 16 residues. V was pared by 1 base and J by 4 bases, with 9 bases of the junction left unmatched. CDR1 and CDR2 (germline): MDHEN, SYDVKM. This CDR3 reads CASSLYPSGSGYEQYF. Written as DNA, the CDR3 is TGTGCCAGCAGTTTATACCCTAGCGGGTCGGGGTACGAGCAGTACTTC.

This clonotype was detected many times. V is TRBV20-1 and J is TRBJ2-3, with D perhaps TRBD2 (6 bases). Trimming left V 4 bases short and J 2 bases short, with 19 bases between. The CDR3 is 16 amino acids. CDR1 is DFQATT and CDR2 is SNEGSKA in the germline V gene (reference sequence). CDR3 in amino acids: CSATQGTRGNTDTQYF. CDR3 DNA: TGCAGTGCTACACAAGGGACTCGCGGCAACACAGATACGCAGTATTTT.

This clonotype was seen a single time. This chain links TRBV19 with TRBJ1-4; TRBD1 might be the D (6 bases). This CDR3 region has 17 residues. Germline CDR1 is LNHDA and CDR2 is SQIVND (reference sequence). V was cut by 6 bases and J by 3 bases, with 20 bases left in between. The CDR3 spells CASSAPLGATANEKLFF. The CDR3 DNA is TGTGCCAGTAGCGCACCCTTGGGGGCCACAGCTAATGAAAAACTGTTTTTT.

The sample holds many counts of this clonotype. The chain recombines TRBV5-1 with TRBJ2-3; D gene ambiguous. Trimming took off 0 bases at V and 4 bases at J, with 15 bases between the two ends. The CDR3 consists of 16 residues. Germline CDR1 and CDR2: SGHRS and YFSETQ. In DNA form, the CDR3 reads TGCGCCAGCAGCTTGGCCTCCCTAGTTTCGGCAGATACGCAGTATTTT. Its translation: CASSLASLVSADTQYF.

In this sample, this clonotype turned up a few times. Here the CDR3 DNA reads TGCGCCAGCAGCCAAGACGGGACAGTACAGCCCCAGCATTTT. Encoded protein: CASSQDGTVQPQHF. This sequence joins TRBV4-1 and TRBJ1-5, with 7 positions matching TRBD1. V shed 0 bases and J 7 bases; nucleotides not matched to a gene: 3. The CDR3 covers 14 residues. CDR1 and CDR2 (germline): MGHRA, YSYEKL.

The sample holds a few counts of this clonotype. The gene calls are TRBV28 and TRBJ2-2, with TRBD1 matching over 7 bases. Germline CDR1 reads MDHEN; CDR2 reads SYDVKM. Losses at the gene ends were 6 bases for V and 4 bases for J; bases not matched to a gene: 14. This CDR3 comprises 17 residues. The CDR3 DNA reads as TGTGCCAGCAGCCTAGCCCCAACAGGGGCCCCCACCGGGGAGCTGTTTTTT. Amino acid sequence: CASSLAPTGAPTGELFF.

This clonotype showed up many times. The chain links TRBV27 to TRBJ2-1, with TRBD2 identical over 7 bases. J lost 2 bases, V lost 6 bases, and 7 bases had no gene match. Germline V gives CDR1 MNHEY, CDR2 SMNVEV (reference sequence). The CDR3 spans 15 residues. For the CDR3, the DNA is TGTGCCAGCAGCCCCGGGACTACCACCTACAATGAGCAGTTCTTC. Its protein is CASSPGTTTYNEQFF.

In its sample, this clonotype was seen many times. This sequence joins TRBV29-1 and TRBJ2-1; 9 bases are a match to TRBD2. The CDR3 extends over 14 amino acids. Germline V gives CDR1 SQVTM, CDR2 ANQGSEA. The V and J ends lost 7 bases and 7 bases, in that order; junction bases with no gene match: 11. In nucleotides, the CDR3 is TGCAGCGCCTCCGTAGCGGGAGTGGGGAATGAGCAGTTCTTC. It is translated as CSASVAGVGNEQFF.

This clonotype was counted at least ten times. The chain recombines TRBV9 with TRBJ2-3; D may be TRBD2 (5 bases). The CDR3 has 13 amino acids. The V end was cut by 3 bases, the J end by 4 bases, with 9 bases between. Germline loops: CDR1 SGDLS, CDR2 YYNGEE. The DNA for the CDR3 is TGTGCCAGCAGCGCTGGGAGTTCAGATACGCAGTATTTT. As protein: CASSAGSSDTQYF.

This clonotype was counted a few times. The J gene is TRBJ2-7, the V gene TRBV10-2, with D unresolved. Germline V CDR1 and CDR2: WSHSY, SAAADI. CDR3 length equals 8 residues. V was trimmed by 6 bases and J by 7 bases, leaving 1 base between them. This CDR3 reads CASREQYF. The DNA for the CDR3 is TGCGCCAGCAGGGAGCAGTACTTC.

This clonotype appeared many times. The chain carries TRBV7-9 and TRBJ2-7; 9 bases align to TRBD2. The CDR3 spans 14 residues. V lost 0 bases to trimming and J lost 9 bases; unmatched junction nucleotides: 6. The germline gives CDR1 SEHNR, CDR2 FQNEAQ (reference sequence). CDR3: CASSLAGLASRQYF. CDR3 sequence (DNA): TGTGCCAGCAGCTTAGCGGGACTAGCCTCCCGGCAGTACTTC.

This clonotype has ten or more counts. J is TRBJ2-4 and V is TRBV5-1; D may match TRBD1 or TRBD2 (5 bases each). The V end was cut by 5 bases, the J end by 7 bases, with 13 bases between. Per germline, CDR1 SGHRS and CDR2 YFSETQ. CDR3 length: 13 amino acids. CDR3: CASRSGTTNIQYF. As DNA, the CDR3 is TGCGCCAGCAGATCCGGGACCACCAACATTCAGTACTTC.

This clonotype was seen repeatedly, ten times or more. CDR3 sequence (DNA): TGTGCCAGCAGCCAAGATGCAGTAAGTCGGCAGTACTTC. This translates into CASSQDAVSRQYF. The chain recombines TRBV3-1 with TRBJ2-7, with D unclear. Trimming removed 0 bases at V and 9 bases at J, with 12 bases between. Germline V lookup: CDR1 LGHDT, CDR2 YNNKEL (reference sequence). CDR3 length: 13 amino acids.

The chain uses TRBV7-2 and TRBJ2-3, with 7 bases matching TRBD2. The CDR3 is 15 residues long. CDR1 and CDR2 from the germline V gene are SGHTA and FQGNSA. J was trimmed by 1 base and V by 3 bases; bases with no gene match: 4. This CDR3 reads CASSFRDYRTDTQYF. The CDR3 DNA reads as TGTGCCAGCAGCTTCCGGGACTACCGCACAGATACGCAGTATTTT. Filled out from reference TRBV7-2 and TRBJ2-3, the complete variable domain reads GAGVSQSPSNKVTEKGKDVELRCDPISGHTALYWYRQSLGQGLEFLIYFQGNSAPDKSGLPSDRFSAERTGGSVSTLTIQRTQQEDSAVYLCASSFRDYRTDTQYFGPGTRLTVL.

V and J are TRBV10-1 and TRBJ2-7; tentative D call: TRBD2 (5 bases). Germline CDR1 and CDR2: WNHNN and SYGVQD (reference sequence). The CDR3 is made up of 14 amino acids. The V end lost 4 bases, the J end lost 4 bases, and 14 bases lay between the germline ends. CDR3 in amino acids: CASSVNQEGYEQYF. CDR3 in DNA: TGCGCCAGCAGTGTTAATCAAGAGGGATACGAGCAGTACTTC.

This clonotype was seen ten or more times. The gene calls are TRBV12-3 or TRBV12-4 and TRBJ1-2; 7 bases align to TRBD1. V dropped 6 bases and J dropped 7; count of bases not matched to a gene: 11. The CDR3 consists of 14 residues. CDR3 in DNA: TGTGCCAGCAGGAACCTCCGAGGGGGCGTTGGCTACACCTTC. This gives the protein CASRNLRGGVGYTF.

In this sample, this clonotype turned up many times. As DNA, the CDR3 is TGTGCCAGCGTCACCACGGCCGGACAGGCAAATCAGCCCCAGCATTTT. Translated, it gives CASVTTAGQANQPQHF. The gene calls are TRBV12-3 or TRBV12-4 and TRBJ1-5, with 7 bases identical to TRBD1. Unmatched junction bases numbered 14, after V lost 8 bases and J lost 4 bases. CDR3 length: 16 amino acids.